The 26 T cell receptor beta chains in this list originate from one sample, sequenced in a study of T cell responses to AZD1222 COVID-19 vaccine. Sequencing was performed with immunoSEQ multiplex PCR; in TCRdb, only in-frame clones are kept and a portion is missing. This sample has approximately 100,000 clones, with roughly 90% found just once. The sample in question was peripheral blood, obtained on day 0 of AZD1222 vaccination. The receptors shown here come from an adult in good health.

CDR3 DNA sequence: TGTGCCAGCAGTCCCTCGTCACGGTTCGATGAGCAGTTCTTC. It encodes CASSPSSRFDEQFF. J is TRBJ2-1 and V is TRBV7-3; D uncertain. The germline V and J ends were trimmed by 6 bases and 8 bases, with 17 bases remaining between them. CDR3 length: 14 residues. Germline V lookup: CDR1 SGHTA, CDR2 FQGTGA.

The V gene is TRBV24-1, the J gene TRBJ2-2; TRBD1 is a possible D gene (6 bases). V dropped 3 bases and J dropped 4 bases, with 8 bases sitting between them. Germline V gene data show CDR1 as KGHDR and CDR2 as SFDVKD. This CDR3 region has 14 residues. In DNA form, the CDR3 reads TGTGCCACCAGTGATCCAGGGGTCACCGGGGAGCTGTTTTTT. This sequence encodes CATSDPGVTGELFF.

The gene calls are TRBV12-3 or TRBV12-4 and TRBJ1-5; D is ambiguous. Trimming cost V 5 bases and J 15 bases, with 20 bases left between them. This CDR3 is built from 13 residues. The CDR3 spells CASSITDRAPTHF. CDR3 sequence (DNA): TGTGCCAGCAGTATTACAGACCGGGCCCCCACGCATTTT.

The table lists this clone with a count of one. The rearrangement joins TRBV4-3 to TRBJ1-2, with 8 bases fitting TRBD1. CDR1 is LGHNA, CDR2 YSLEER, per germline. With 3 bases clipped from V and 4 bases from J, the junction kept 7 bases outside the gene matches. This CDR3 is 15 amino acids long. CDR3 coding DNA: TGCGCCAGCAGCCACACAGGGGGAGTACTCTATGGCTACACCTTC. It specifies CASSHTGGVLYGYTF.

The chain combines TRBV7-7 with TRBJ2-5, with D perhaps TRBD2 (5 bases). This CDR3 has 15 residues. Trimming removed 1 base from V and 5 bases from J, with 14 bases in between. The germline gives CDR1 SSHAT, CDR2 FNYEAQ (reference sequence). CDR3 nucleotides: TGTGCCAGCAGCTTAGAGGGATGGCGGGTGGAGACCCAGTACTTC. Amino acids: CASSLEGWRVETQYF.

This clone appeared once. The J gene is TRBJ2-7, the V gene TRBV19; 10 nucleotides line up with TRBD1. V was pared by 6 bases and J by 6 bases, with 8 bases of the junction left unmatched. The germline CDR1 and CDR2 sequences are LNHDA and SQIVND (reference sequence). The CDR3 length is 14 residues. The CDR3: CASSNSGTGAEQYF. The CDR3 nucleotides are TGTGCCAGTAGCAATTCCGGGACAGGGGCCGAGCAGTACTTC.

This chain links TRBV5-1 with TRBJ1-2; 7 bases fit TRBD1. V lost 4 bases to trimming and J lost 2 bases; unmatched junction nucleotides: 5. This CDR3 region has 14 residues. From germline, CDR1 is SGHRS and CDR2 YFSETQ. CDR3 sequence reads: CASSPRDRNYGYTF. DNA of the CDR3: TGCGCCAGCAGCCCCCGGGACAGAAACTATGGCTACACCTTC.

The CDR3, as DNA: TGTGCCAGCAGCTTGGGGCGGGGACGTAAAGCTTTCTTT. Protein: CASSLGRGRKAFF. This chain connects TRBV5-8 to TRBJ1-1; possible D gene TRBD1, 5 bases. The germline V gene has CDR1 SGHTS and CDR2 YDEGEE. The CDR3 is 13 amino acids. The ends were cut back, 0 bases at V and 9 bases at J, with 12 bases in the middle.

The chain links TRBV6-5 to TRBJ1-2; D call uncertain. The germline V and J ends were trimmed by 2 bases and 4 bases, with 8 bases remaining between them. Germline V gene sequence: CDR1 MNHEY, CDR2 SVGAGI. The CDR3 totals 13 residues. CDR3 DNA sequence: TGTGCCAGCAGTTACGAGCGGGCCTATGGCTACACCTTC. Translation gives CASSYERAYGYTF.

The rearrangement links TRBV2 to TRBJ1-2, with TRBD1 matching 7 bases. CDR3 length: 15 amino acids. The germline CDR1 and CDR2 sequences are SNHLY and FYNNEI. J was trimmed by 6 bases and V by 3 bases; bases with no gene match: 10. CDR3 coding DNA: TGTGCCAGCAGTGAGTCCTTGACAGGGAGGGATGGCTACACCTTC. This encodes CASSESLTGRDGYTF.

The chain uses TRBV4-1 and TRBJ2-1, with D perhaps TRBD1 (6 bases). V lost 6 bases to trimming and J lost 5 bases, with 20 bases between them. The CDR3 has 16 amino acids. The germline gives CDR1 MGHRA, CDR2 YSYEKL. The CDR3 coding sequence is TGCGCCAGCAGAAACCGGGACACTACTTACGACAATGAGCAGTTCTTC. Translated, it gives CASRNRDTTYDNEQFF.

V usage is TRBV3-1 (or the pseudogene TRBV3-2) and J usage is TRBJ2-5; 9 bases map to TRBD2. The assigned J gene may be wrong: the sequence end matches TRBJ2-7 better. The germline CDR1 and CDR2 sequences are LGHDT and YNNKEL (reference sequence). There are 18 residues in the CDR3. CDR3 residues: CASSQEGSSGTQSAEQYF. DNA of the CDR3: TGTGCCAGCAGCCAAGAGGGGTCTAGCGGGACCCAATCCGCCGAGCAGTACTTC.

The V gene is TRBV11-3, the J gene TRBJ2-7; tentative D call: TRBD2 (5 bases). Germline V gene sequence: CDR1 SGHNT, CDR2 YENEEA. V was pared by 2 bases and J by 1 base, with 12 bases between. This CDR3 comprises 15 residues. In DNA, the CDR3 is TGTGCCAGCAGCTTAAAAGGAGGCGGATCCTACGAGCAGTACTTC. This translates into CASSLKGGGSYEQYF. Full variable domain (missing parts from reference TRBV11-3 and TRBJ2-7): EAGVVQSPRYKIIEKKQPVAFWCNPISGHNTLYWYLQNLGQGPELLIRYENEEAVDDSQLPKDRFSAERLKGVDSTLKIQPAELGDSAVYLCASSLKGGGSYEQYFGPGTRLTVT.

The genes are TRBV18 and TRBJ1-1, with unresolved D. Germline CDR1 reads KGHSH; CDR2 reads LQKENI. The length of the CDR3 is 12 residues. V shed 3 bases and J shed 7 bases, with 9 bases lying between them. CDR3 nucleotide sequence: TGTGCCAGCTCACCGGTATCTAATGAAGCTTTCTTT. It yields the protein CASSPVSNEAFF.

This chain uses TRBV28 with TRBJ1-1, with a tentative D call TRBD1 (6 bases). Germline loops: CDR1 MDHEN, CDR2 SYDVKM. V lost 8 bases and J lost 1, with 20 bases in between. This CDR3 region has 16 residues. This chain's CDR3 is CASLPSGATRNTEAFF. CDR3 nucleotides: TGTGCCAGCCTCCCTTCAGGGGCCACGAGGAACACTGAAGCTTTCTTT. Using reference TRBV28 and TRBJ1-1 for the parts outside the CDR3, the full variable domain is DVKVTQSSRYLVKRTGEKVFLECVQDMDHENMFWYRQDPGLGLRLIYFSYDVKMKEKGDIPEGYSVSREKKERFSLILESASTNQTSMYLCASLPSGATRNTEAFFGQGTRLTVV.

The chain employs TRBV11-2 and TRBJ2-2; D remains unclear. This CDR3 is built from 11 residues. Germline V gene data show CDR1 as SGHAT and CDR2 as FQNNGV. V dropped 7 bases and J dropped 5 bases, with 5 bases sitting between them. The CDR3 is CASILTGELFF. The CDR3 DNA is TGTGCCAGCATCCTTACCGGGGAGCTGTTTTTT.

This chain uses TRBV5-8 with TRBJ1-2; D is ambiguous. The V gene's germline CDR1 is SGHTS and CDR2 YDEGEE. The CDR3 extends over 14 amino acids. V lost 2 bases and J lost 3, with 11 bases in between. The CDR3 sequence: CASSLARTDYGYTF. In DNA form, the CDR3 reads TGTGCCAGCAGCTTAGCAAGGACGGACTATGGCTACACCTTC. Full variable domain (remainder filled in from reference TRBV5-8 and TRBJ1-2): EAGVTQSPTHLIKTRGQQATLRCSPISGHTSVYWYQQALGLGLQFLLWYDEGEERNRGNFPPRFSGRQFPNYSSELNVNALELEDSALYLCASSLARTDYGYTFGSGTRLTVV.

This chain joins TRBV19 and TRBJ1-4; possibly TRBD1 for D (5 bases). Trimming took 2 bases from V and 0 from J, leaving 7 bases between them. The CDR3 totals 15 residues. Germline V gene lookup returns CDR1 LNHDA and CDR2 SQIVND (reference sequence). In DNA form, the CDR3 reads TGTGCCAGTAGTATACAGGGCGCAACTAATGAAAAACTGTTTTTT. Amino acids: CASSIQGATNEKLFF.

This sequence joins TRBV7-9 and TRBJ2-1; D gene uncertain. Per germline, CDR1 SEHNR and CDR2 FQNEAQ (reference sequence). Between the trimmed V and J ends, which lost 0 bases and 5 bases, there was a span of 5 bases. The CDR3 has 13 residues. CDR3 DNA: TGTGCCAGCAGCTTAGCGCCTCACAATGAGCAGTTCTTC. Encoded protein: CASSLAPHNEQFF.

The chain carries TRBV2 and TRBJ1-3, with D perhaps TRBD1 (5 bases). The V end lost 8 bases, the J end lost 8 bases, and 10 bases lay between the germline ends. Germline assignment: CDR1 SNHLY and CDR2 FYNNEI. The CDR3 loop spans 11 amino acids. The DNA for the CDR3 is TGTGCCAGCCGTCTCAGGGACACCATATATTTT. Its protein is CASRLRDTIYF.

This chain connects TRBV30 to TRBJ1-5; no reliable D call. Germline V gene sequence: CDR1 GTSNPN, CDR2 SVGIG (reference sequence). The CDR3 is 13 amino acids. Trimming pared 0 bases from V and 5 bases from J, leaving 8 bases between. CDR3 sequence (DNA): TGTGCCTGGAGTGTAGATTTAGATCAGCCCCAGCATTTT. It specifies CAWSVDLDQPQHF.

The CDR3 reads CATSRPGTNLNYEQYF. The CDR3 bases are TGTGCCACCAGCAGACCCGGGACCAACTTAAACTACGAGCAGTACTTC. The V gene is TRBV15, the J gene TRBJ2-7; D is perhaps TRBD1 or TRBD2 (5 bases each). The CDR3 runs to 16 residues. CDR1 LNHNV and CDR2 YYDKDF come from the germline V gene (reference sequence). The V and J ends lost 2 bases and 3 bases respectively, with 17 bases between them.

The rearrangement links TRBV5-1 to TRBJ2-2, with D unclear. The CDR3 runs 13 residues. Trimming stripped 4 bases from V and 5 bases from J, with 9 bases between. In germline, CDR1 is SGHRS, CDR2 YFSETQ. This CDR3 reads CASSAFKTGELFF. The CDR3 region has the DNA TGCGCCAGCAGCGCCTTCAAGACCGGGGAGCTGTTTTTT.

The chain joins TRBV23-1 to TRBJ1-1; D is possibly TRBD1 (6 bases). TRBV23-1 is marked as an open reading frame, function uncertain. The CDR3 contains 17 residues. V gave up 3 bases and J gave up 5 bases, with 22 bases separating them. The CDR3 sequence: CASSQSLRAGARTEAFF. The CDR3 bases are TGCGCCAGCAGTCAGTCGCTTCGGGCGGGGGCGAGAACTGAAGCTTTCTTT.

The chain links TRBV7-9 to TRBJ2-1, with D perhaps TRBD2 (6 bases). CDR3 length: 15 amino acids. CDR1 is SEHNR and CDR2 is FQNEAQ in the germline V gene (reference sequence). Trimming left V 5 bases short and J 1 base short, with 12 bases between. DNA of the CDR3: TGTGCCAGCAGCGTGCAGGGAGGATCCTACAATGAGCAGTTCTTC. Amino acid sequence: CASSVQGGSYNEQFF.

V usage is TRBV5-5 and J usage is TRBJ2-6; no clear D. Between the trimmed V and J ends, which lost 0 bases and 0 bases, there was a span of 4 bases. Germline-derived CDR1 and CDR2 are SGHKS and YYEKEE (reference sequence). The CDR3 consists of 15 residues. CDR3 sequence: CASSLDGSGANVLTF. Written as DNA, the CDR3 is TGTGCCAGCAGCTTGGATGGCTCTGGGGCCAACGTCCTGACTTTC.